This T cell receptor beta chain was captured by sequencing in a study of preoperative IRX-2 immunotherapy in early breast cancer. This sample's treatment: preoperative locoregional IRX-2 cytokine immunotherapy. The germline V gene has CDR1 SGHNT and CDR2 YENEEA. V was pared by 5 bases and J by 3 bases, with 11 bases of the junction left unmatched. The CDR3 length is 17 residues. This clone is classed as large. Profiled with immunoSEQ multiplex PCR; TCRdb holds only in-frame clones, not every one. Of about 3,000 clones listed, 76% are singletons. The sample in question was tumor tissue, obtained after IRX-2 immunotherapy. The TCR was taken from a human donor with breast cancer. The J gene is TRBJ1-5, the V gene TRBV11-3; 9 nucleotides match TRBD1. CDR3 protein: CASSPDSGTGLNQPQHF. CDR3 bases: TGTGCCAGCAGCCCCGACTCCGGGACAGGGCTCAATCAGCCCCAGCATTTT.